These 19 T cell receptor beta chains originate from one sample sequenced in a study of cytomegalovirus exposure and HLA in healthy donors. Primers included in the PCR were 60 Vbeta and 13 Jbeta primers. The protocol was immunoSEQ multiplex PCR, while the TCRdb copy is restricted to in-frame clones and leaves out a portion. This table has approximately 150,000 clones, 60% to 80% appearing once. The sequenced sample was PBMCs. The receptors derive from a man aged 35 to 55 in good health and CMV-seronegative.

This sequence joins TRBV14 and TRBJ2-7; no clear D gene. Germline V gene sequence: CDR1 SGHDN, CDR2 FVKESK. Deletions cut 1 base from V and 4 bases from J, with 2 bases between. The CDR3 contains 11 residues. The CDR3 coding sequence is TGTGCCAGCAGCCAAGCGTACGAGCAGTACTTC. It encodes CASSQAYEQYF.

This clone was recorded only once. This chain uses TRBV9 with TRBJ1-5; D gene ambiguous. This CDR3 region has 14 residues. Trimming removed 3 bases from V and 9 bases from J, with 16 bases in between. In germline, CDR1 is SGDLS, CDR2 YYNGEE. This CDR3 reads CASSAFQAIGPQHF. CDR3 in DNA: TGTGCCAGCAGCGCCTTCCAGGCCATCGGGCCCCAGCATTTT.

The chain combines TRBV5-1 with TRBJ2-2; weak D call: TRBD2 (6 bases). CDR3 length: 15 amino acids. From germline, CDR1 is SGHRS and CDR2 YFSETQ. V gave up 4 bases and J gave up 1 base, with 11 bases separating them. For the CDR3, the DNA is TGCGCCAGCAGCCTCGTGGGGGGGAACACCGGGGAGCTGTTTTTT. Amino acid sequence: CASSLVGGNTGELFF.

V gene TRBV5-5 combines with J gene TRBJ2-7, with a weak D call TRBD1 (5 bases). V shed 0 bases and J shed 3 bases, with 7 bases lying between them. Per the germline V gene, CDR1 is SGHKS and CDR2 is YYEKEE (reference sequence). This CDR3 comprises 13 residues. Written as DNA, the CDR3 is TGTGCCAGCAGCTTGGAAGGGGACTACGAGCAGTACTTC. This sequence encodes CASSLEGDYEQYF.

The gene calls are TRBV6-1 and TRBJ2-2, with D hard to call. CDR3 length: 12 residues. Trimming shortened V by 7 bases and J by 3 bases, and 6 bases separated the two germline ends. Germline V gene sequence: CDR1 MNHNS, CDR2 SASEGT. The CDR3 DNA sequence: TGTGCCAGCACCCAGTACACCGGGGAGCTGTTTTTT. It yields the protein CASTQYTGELFF.

The V and J genes are TRBV7-9 and TRBJ2-2, with TRBD1 as a possible D gene (6 bases). CDR1 SEHNR and CDR2 FQNEAQ come from the germline V gene (reference sequence). Trimming pared 6 bases from V and 6 bases from J, leaving 17 bases between. This CDR3 is 15 amino acids long. The CDR3 DNA follows: TGTGCCAGCAGACCTTACGAGGGGGTAGCCGGGGAGCTGTTTTTT. This gives the protein CASRPYEGVAGELFF.

The rearrangement uses TRBV5-6 and TRBJ2-5, with 9 bases fitting TRBD1. Trimming removed 4 bases from V and 4 bases from J; junction bases left unmatched: 8. This CDR3 has 15 residues. Per germline, CDR1 SGHDT and CDR2 YYEEEE. The CDR3 is CASSAGQGRVETQYF. CDR3 bases: TGTGCCAGCAGCGCGGGACAGGGTAGGGTAGAGACCCAGTACTTC.

A remark on this clone: Other nucleotide sequences in the sample specify the same CDR3. This chain joins TRBV9 and TRBJ1-6; 7 bases line up with TRBD1. CDR1 is SGDLS, CDR2 YYNGEE, per germline. The CDR3 has 14 residues. J gave up 8 bases and V 3 bases, and 5 bases lay outside the gene matches. CDR3 DNA sequence: TGTGCCAGCAGCGCCCGACAGGGCGATTCACCCCTCCACTTT. Translation: CASSARQGDSPLHF.

The chain combines TRBV5-8 with TRBJ1-2; TRBD1 matches 10 bases. The ends lost 0 bases at V and 0 bases at J; junction bases unmatched: 8. The CDR3 is made up of 18 amino acids. Germline V lookup: CDR1 SGHTS, CDR2 YDEGEE. This CDR3 reads CASSLVPTGGPSNYGYTF. In DNA form, the CDR3 reads TGTGCCAGCAGCTTGGTCCCGACAGGGGGCCCATCTAACTATGGCTACACCTTC.

The genes are TRBV6-5 and TRBJ1-2; 8 bases agree with TRBD1. V was pared by 0 bases and J by 8 bases, with 8 bases of the junction left unmatched. Germline V gives CDR1 MNHEY, CDR2 SVGAGI. The CDR3 loop spans 15 amino acids. CDR3 DNA: TGTGCCAGCAGTTACTCGGGCAGGACAGGGTGCGGCTACACCTTC. Translation gives CASSYSGRTGCGYTF.

V gene TRBV7-3 combines with J gene TRBJ2-7; 7 bases are a match to TRBD1. Germline V gives CDR1 SGHTA, CDR2 FQGTGA. This CDR3 has 15 residues. With 5 bases clipped from V and 6 bases from J, the junction kept 13 bases outside the gene matches. In nucleotides, the CDR3 is TGTGCCAGCAGCCAACTCGACGGGACAGCCGGCGAGCAGTACTTC. Its protein product is CASSQLDGTAGEQYF.

This clone was seen a few times. The CDR3 spells CAWSFGGWNSPLHF. The CDR3, as DNA: TGTGCCTGGAGTTTTGGGGGGTGGAATTCACCCCTCCACTTT. The chain joins TRBV30 to TRBJ1-6; weak D call: TRBD1 (5 bases). There are 14 residues in the CDR3. CDR1 and CDR2 (germline): GTSNPN, SVGIG (reference sequence). Trimming stripped 2 bases from V and 7 bases from J, with 12 bases between.

The chain links TRBV19 to TRBJ1-6; 7 bases agree with TRBD1. The ends lost 3 bases at V and 2 bases at J; junction bases unmatched: 4. The CDR3 length is 16 residues. Germline loops: CDR1 LNHDA, CDR2 SQIVND (reference sequence). DNA of the CDR3: TGTGCCAGTAGTATGAGACAGGGAACCTATAATTCACCCCTCCACTTT. Amino acids: CASSMRQGTYNSPLHF.

This sequence joins TRBV18 and TRBJ2-2, with 8 bases lining up with TRBD1. Germline V lookup: CDR1 KGHSH, CDR2 LQKENI. The CDR3 runs to 16 residues. J lost 5 bases, V lost 7 bases, and 12 bases had no gene match. CDR3 sequence reads: CASFTPRDRTTGELFF. The CDR3 nucleotides are TGTGCCAGCTTCACGCCCCGGGACAGGACGACCGGGGAGCTGTTTTTT.

The chain has TRBV2 and TRBJ1-5; 7 nucleotides agree with TRBD1. V dropped 5 bases and J dropped 7; count of bases not matched to a gene: 8. Per the germline V gene, CDR1 is SNHLY and CDR2 is FYNNEI. The CDR3 contains 14 residues. The DNA for the CDR3 is TGTGCCAGCAGTAGACAGGGTAATGGCCAGCCCCAGCATTTT. It yields the protein CASSRQGNGQPQHF.

The V gene is TRBV9, the J gene TRBJ1-3; tentatively, D is TRBD1 (6 bases). Trimming took 4 bases from V and 5 from J, leaving 25 bases between them. The germline V gene has CDR1 SGDLS and CDR2 YYNGEE. This CDR3 spans 18 amino acids. CDR3 in DNA: TGTGCCAGCAGCCAAAAAGGGGGGGCCAGGGATTCGAGAAACACCATATATTTT. Its translation: CASSQKGGARDSRNTIYF.

The rearrangement links TRBV4-1 to TRBJ1-1; weak D call: TRBD1 (5 bases). Trimming took off 1 base at V and 2 bases at J, with 11 bases between the two ends. This CDR3 contains 15 residues. The V gene's germline CDR1 is MGHRA and CDR2 YSYEKL. CDR3 residues: CASSQVGGGNTEAFF. In nucleotides, the CDR3 is TGCGCCAGCAGCCAAGTTGGGGGGGGAAACACTGAAGCTTTCTTT.

The chain links TRBV7-2 to TRBJ2-7; 7 bases are a match to TRBD1. This CDR3 has 13 amino acids. The ends lost 5 bases at V and 0 bases at J; junction bases unmatched: 1. Germline values: CDR1 SGHTA, CDR2 FQGNSA. The CDR3, as DNA: TGTGCCAGCAGCCGGGACAGCTCCTACGAGCAGTACTTC. This codes for CASSRDSSYEQYF.

The chain uses TRBV29-1 and TRBJ1-3; D gene ambiguous. The CDR3 is 14 amino acids. V was cut by 0 bases and J by 7 bases, with 13 bases left in between. Germline loops: CDR1 SQVTM, CDR2 ANQGSEA. The CDR3 is CSVEDRETWNTIYF. In DNA form, the CDR3 reads TGCAGCGTTGAAGATAGGGAGACTTGGAACACCATATATTTT.